This TCR beta chain was obtained from a study of T cell responses to AZD1222 COVID-19 vaccine (dated by TCRdb to the early 2020s). About the investigation overall: AZD1222 recipients given second doses at about 4 weeks or at about 12 weeks were pooled, since spike-specific TCR depth and breadth were not found to differ between the two schedules. TCR sequencing covered 233 trial participants: 200 to 220 given two doses of AZD1222 and 26 given two doses of MenACWY control vaccine. Enrollment into the trials was organized by age into subgroups of 18-55, 56-69 and 70-plus years, and those subgroups contained approximately 150, 30 and 60 TCR-sequenced participants, respectively. The paper as a whole reports these results and caveats: Reportedly, close to half of the unique spike-specific TCRs recognized epitopes lying outside the regions that are mutated in the B.1.351 and B.1.1.7 variants. The 56-69-year group was small, and its depth increase did not reach significance, likely because of low power. Conclusions about previously exposed vaccinees are limited, since just six or seven AZD1222 recipients were seropositive for SARS-CoV-2 at baseline. Participants were mostly white British and included more females than males, and it was suggested by the authors that clonal diversity may have been underestimated. A significant rise in spike-specific TCR breadth and depth was observed after two AZD1222 doses relative to day 0 and relative to MenACWY recipients. Vaccine-associated CD4 TCRs spanned the whole spike protein, with dominant responses in regions 160-218 and 743-854. Because no day 14 peak-response samples were available, the repertoires could be characterized only after the peak T cell response.

From the cysteine up to the phenylalanine, the CDR3 has a length of 13 residues. Just the 39-base CDR3 DNA is kept, in frame starting at base 1. The V end loses 5 bases and the J end loses 8 bases, and a stretch of 15 bases separates them. The germline V gene (reference sequence) gives CDR1 as LNHDA and CDR2 as SQIVND. With regard to this clone: Which antigen it targets is not known. No base-level quality is on record; no much larger clone is a single base apart.

The CDR3 regions of human TCRbeta chains were analyzed by immunosequencing. Under the source paper's analysis protocol: TCRs in the repertoires were compared against a reference library of SARS-CoV-2-specific TCRs that had been generated with the MIRA antigen-specificity platform. Breadth was defined as the fraction of unique TCRs that were SARS-CoV-2-associated. Depth was defined as the fraction of total T cells that were SARS-CoV-2-associated. Using the MIRA data, each spike-specific TCR was mapped to the spike region that the TCR reacts to and placed in a CD4 or CD8 class. Log10-transformed breadth and depth values were compared by one-way ANOVA with Sidak's multiple comparisons tests. Imported from immuneACCESS, the table was reduced by TCRdb to in-frame sequences with V and J called. These copies leave out some clones; in studies compared against another copy, an unresolved V gene accounts for under half, and the cause of the remainder is not known. V, J and clone size are those of that table, while D and trimming were read from the DNA. Present in this sample are under 150,000 clones, nearly 95% of which were seen just once. The top ten clonotypes cover around 5.9% of the sample.

The time point label on this specimen signifies: baseline before first vaccination. Vaccinee samples came from UK trials COV001 and COV002, including a single-blind randomized controlled phase 2/3 trial of AZD1222 (ChAdOx1 nCoV-19) in healthy adults. For TCRbeta chain sequencing, PBMC samples from trial participants were taken at day 0 and at day 28 after the second dose. The V and J segments used are TRBV19 and TRBJ1-2; TRBD1 could be the D gene, as 6 bases match. This receptor was taken from an adult in good health. Material: peripheral blood, obtained on day 0 of AZD1222 vaccination. Here the CDR3 is given as CASSFSGTKGYTF. The DNA sequence reads TGTGCCAGTAGTTTCTCCGGGACAAAGGGCTACACCTTC.